Below are 17 T cell receptor beta chains sequenced from a single sample in a study of T-cell memory formation after mild COVID-19. TCRdb recomputed calls from the 5' RACE reads with MiXCR, one row per CDR3 protein. Altogether 240,000 or so distinct CDR3 sequences are present, 7.5% to 10% being singletons, with the ten largest covering around a fifth. Sequenced input: PBMCs or a T cell subset sorted from them (not recorded which). The receptors stem from a man aged 18 to 30 who had mild COVID-19 (a few samples of this study predate the infection). Cell type and time point are not known.

At least ten counts were recorded for this clonotype. The genes are TRBV7-2 and TRBJ2-1; the D gene is possibly TRBD1 (5 bases). The length of the CDR3 is 13 residues. Trimming pared 4 bases from V and 9 bases from J, leaving 13 bases between. Germline V CDR1 and CDR2: SGHTA, FQGNSA. CDR3 in amino acids: CASSSRLGLEQFF. Written as DNA, the CDR3 is TGTGCCAGCAGCTCCCGACTGGGGCTTGAGCAGTTCTTC.

The chain is built from TRBV5-1 and TRBJ2-5; 11 bases map to TRBD2. V dropped 0 bases and J dropped 5; count of bases not matched to a gene: 6. Germline lookup yields CDR1 SGHRS and CDR2 YFSETQ. The CDR3 totals 16 residues. The CDR3 here is CASSLASGGYWETQYF. Here the CDR3 DNA reads TGCGCCAGCAGCTTGGCTAGCGGGGGGTACTGGGAGACCCAGTACTTC.

The chain combines TRBV21-1 with TRBJ1-1. TRBV21-1 is shown as a pseudogene. The CDR3 contains 11 residues. In DNA form, the CDR3 reads TGTGCCAGCACCTTGACTGAGGGAGCTTTCTTT. It yields the protein CASTLTEGAFF.

Written as DNA, the CDR3 is TGCAGTGCTAGGGGGGCCAGGGAAGCTTTCTTT. Translated, it gives CSARGAREAFF. This chain joins TRBV20-1 and TRBJ1-1; weak D call: TRBD1 (6 bases). Trimming removed 3 bases at V and 8 bases at J, with 10 bases between. The CDR3 totals 11 residues. The V gene's germline CDR1 is DFQATT and CDR2 SNEGSKA (reference sequence).

The V gene is TRBV7-8, the J gene TRBJ1-1; weak D call: TRBD1 (6 bases). V was cut by 5 bases and J by 1 base, with 20 bases left in between. The V gene's germline CDR1 is SGHVS and CDR2 FQNEAQ. The CDR3 is made up of 17 amino acids. In nucleotides, the CDR3 is TGTGCCAGCAGCCAACGGGAGGCAGGGGAGGCGAACACTGAAGCTTTCTTT. Protein sequence: CASSQREAGEANTEAFF.

There are a few counts of this clonotype. The V and J genes are TRBV5-1 and TRBJ2-5; possibly TRBD2 for D (5 bases). The V gene's germline CDR1 is SGHRS and CDR2 YFSETQ. Between the trimmed V and J ends, which lost 0 bases and 5 bases, there was a span of 11 bases. The length of the CDR3 is 14 residues. The CDR3 protein is CASSLDGGHETQYF. The CDR3 DNA sequence: TGCGCCAGCAGCTTGGACGGAGGCCATGAGACCCAGTACTTC.

This clonotype turned up a few times. The genes are TRBV6-5 and TRBJ1-1, with 8 bases fitting TRBD1. The CDR3 spans 15 residues. CDR1 MNHEY and CDR2 SVGAGI come from the germline V gene. V trimming: 5 bases; J trimming: 5 bases; junction bases outside the gene matches: 10. CDR3 coding DNA: TGTGCCAGCAGTGGGGGGTGGCAGGGGGCAACTGAAGCTTTCTTT. This gives the protein CASSGGWQGATEAFF.

The rearrangement joins TRBV12-3 or TRBV12-4 to TRBJ1-1; possible D gene TRBD1, 5 bases. V was shortened by 8 bases and J by 1 base, with 14 bases between the two germline ends. This CDR3 has 14 amino acids. The CDR3 protein is CASRWGRANTEAFF. The DNA for the CDR3 is TGTGCCAGCCGTTGGGGGAGGGCGAACACTGAAGCTTTCTTT.

This clonotype has only a few counts. This chain connects TRBV27 to TRBJ2-7; D uncertain. CDR3 length equals 13 residues. The germline V and J ends were trimmed by 3 bases and 3 bases, with 9 bases remaining between them. Germline V gene sequence: CDR1 MNHEY, CDR2 SMNVEV (reference sequence). This CDR3 reads CASSFTANYEQYV. CDR3 bases: TGTGCCAGCAGTTTTACGGCCAACTACGAGCAGTACGTC.

This clonotype appeared a few times. V usage is TRBV4-3 and J usage is TRBJ2-2; TRBD2 agrees at 7 bases. The CDR3 has 18 amino acids. The V segment lost 3 bases and the J segment 2 bases; nucleotides outside the gene matches: 12. Germline lookup yields CDR1 LGHNA and CDR2 YSLEER. The CDR3 nucleotides read TGCGCCAGCAGCCATGAAACCCTGGGGACTATAAACACCGGGGAGCTGTTTTTT. Translation: CASSHETLGTINTGELFF.

This clonotype was detected ten times or more. The chain uses TRBV7-9 and TRBJ2-3; TRBD1 or TRBD2 may be the D gene (5 bases each). Germline CDR1 reads SEHNR; CDR2 reads FQNEAQ (reference sequence). Trimming took 0 bases from V and 2 from J, leaving 6 bases between them. CDR3 length: 14 amino acids. CDR3 sequence reads: CASSLAGTTDTQYF. Here the CDR3 DNA reads TGTGCCAGCAGCTTAGCGGGGACCACAGATACGCAGTATTTT.

This clonotype was seen a few times. DNA for the CDR3: TGTGCCAGCAGCCCTCGAGGCGGGGGCATCACAGATACGCAGTATTTT. This sequence encodes CASSPRGGGITDTQYF. The chain carries TRBV7-9 and TRBJ2-3; the D gene is possibly TRBD2 (7 bases). Germline-derived CDR1 and CDR2 are SEHNR and FQNEAQ (reference sequence). The length of the CDR3 is 16 residues. With 5 bases removed from V and 2 bases from J, the gap between germline ends came to 17 bases.

This clonotype was seen a few times. The rearrangement uses TRBV6-6 and TRBJ1-4; no clear D gene. The CDR3 has 15 amino acids. The germline V gene encodes CDR1 MNHNY and CDR2 SVGAGI (reference sequence). V lost 8 bases, J lost 6 bases, and 19 bases lay in between. CDR3 sequence: CASSRTGSGYEKLFF. The DNA of the CDR3 is TGTGCCAGCTCTAGGACCGGATCGGGCTATGAAAAACTGTTTTTT.

This clonotype was picked up a small number of times. The J gene is TRBJ2-7, the V gene TRBV12-3 or TRBV12-4; 7 bases are shared with TRBD2. This CDR3 has 14 amino acids. The ends lost 1 base at V and 7 bases at J; junction bases unmatched: 7. The CDR3 nucleotides read TGTGCCAGCAGTTTAGGTAGCGGGCTCGGGGAGCAGTACGTC. Its protein is CASSLGSGLGEQYV.

The chain uses TRBV9 and TRBJ2-7; D is tentatively TRBD1 or TRBD2 (5 bases each). From germline, CDR1 is SGDLS and CDR2 YYNGEE. Trimming removed 0 bases at V and 2 bases at J, with 18 bases between. This CDR3 has 17 residues. The CDR3 spells CASSVASPGTETYEQYF. CDR3 nucleotide sequence: TGTGCCAGCAGCGTAGCATCCCCAGGGACGGAAACCTACGAGCAGTACTTC.

The chain employs TRBV6-2 or TRBV6-3 and TRBJ2-4; 10 bases agree with TRBD2. CDR1 is MNHEY, CDR2 SVGEGT, per germline. The CDR3 spans 14 residues. The V segment lost 6 bases and the J segment 4 bases; nucleotides outside the gene matches: 3. The CDR3 is CASSRLAGKNIQYF. The CDR3 DNA follows: TGTGCCAGCAGCCGACTAGCGGGTAAAAACATTCAGTACTTC.

This clonotype was seen only a few times. The CDR3 nucleotides are TGCGCCAGCAGCTCCGAAAATCCAGGGATGCCTGAAAAACTGTTTTTT. Translating it yields CASSSENPGMPEKLFF. The rearrangement links TRBV5-1 to TRBJ1-4, with D possibly TRBD1 on 5 matching bases. Trimming took 3 bases from V and 7 from J, leaving 19 bases between them. The CDR3 sequence is 16 residues long. Germline CDR1 reads SGHRS; CDR2 reads YFSETQ.